A single sample gave rise to the 19 T cell receptor beta chains below, sequenced in a study of vaccination and CD4 T cells after COVID-19 (dated by TCRdb to 2022 to 2024). Library construction relied on PCR. This sample was sequenced with an Illumina iSeq 100. DNA from cultured CD4+ T cells was subjected to TCR sequencing with the Oncomine TCR Beta short-read assay at the Johns Hopkins FTIC core. In TCRdb, the public reads were trimmed at Q25 with fastp and aligned with MiXCR, with productive beta chains retained. Rows with a matching CDR3 protein are joined into one entry that keeps the most common DNA and genes. In this sample the table shows under 20,000 distinct CDR3 sequences, around two fifths of which occur a single time. Roughly 5.7% of the sample comes from the top ten. These receptors lack a known antigen. The treatment or condition label corresponds to: roughly 11-day PBMC culture with coronavirus spike peptide pools or control peptides (ViraFEST assay).

This material consisted of CD4+ T cells from blood, cultured in vitro, taken before SARS-CoV-2 vaccination. These receptors were taken from a human donor who had recovered from COVID-19.

V is TRBV20-1 and J is TRBJ1-2, with a possible D match to TRBD1 (5 bases). Deletions cut 0 bases from V and 4 bases from J, with 12 bases between. Germline lookup yields CDR1 DFQATT and CDR2 SNEGSKA (reference sequence). The CDR3 is made up of 14 amino acids. CDR3 DNA: TGCAGTGCTAGAGATTATGGGGGTAGCTATGGCTACACCTTC. Translating it yields CSARDYGGSYGYTF.

The chain couples TRBV20-1 to TRBJ2-7, with a weak D call TRBD2 (6 bases). The CDR3 is 13 amino acids. Germline loops: CDR1 DFQATT, CDR2 SNEGSKA (reference sequence). Trimming removed 4 bases at V and 0 bases at J, with 10 bases between. The CDR3 sequence: CSATSVSSYEQYF. The DNA for the CDR3 is TGCAGTGCTACTAGCGTAAGCTCCTACGAGCAGTACTTC.

The CDR3 DNA sequence: TGTGCCAGCGTCCGGGCGGGGGACTCCAGCTCCTACGAGCAGTACTTC. Translation: CASVRAGDSSSYEQYF. The V call is TRBV6-1, the J call TRBJ2-7; 7 bases are shared with TRBD2. Germline assignment: CDR1 MNHNS and CDR2 SASEGT. This CDR3 contains 16 residues. J lost 0 bases, V lost 8 bases, and 13 bases had no gene match.

This clonotype appeared once. The chain combines TRBV20-1 with TRBJ2-1; the match to TRBD2 covers 13 bases. The CDR3 is 15 amino acids. CDR1 is DFQATT and CDR2 is SNEGSKA in the germline V gene (reference sequence). Unmatched junction bases numbered 7, after V lost 6 bases and J lost 5 bases. The CDR3 DNA is TGCAGTGCGAACCCCGGGACTAGCGGGGACAATGAGCAGTTCTTC. Translation: CSANPGTSGDNEQFF.

The V call is TRBV19, the J call TRBJ1-2; TRBD1 matches 10 bases. The CDR3 extends over 16 amino acids. Germline V gene sequence: CDR1 LNHDA, CDR2 SQIVND (reference sequence). V shed 3 bases, J shed 5 bases, and the junction held 9 bases outside the gene matches. In DNA form, the CDR3 reads TGTGCCAGTAGTATGACTGGACAGGGGGTATGGTATGGCTACACCTTC. Protein: CASSMTGQGVWYGYTF. The whole variable domain, filled in from reference TRBV19 and TRBJ1-2, reads DGGITQSPKYLFRKEGQNVTLSCEQNLNHDAMYWYRQDPGQGLRLIYYSQIVNDFQKGDIAEGYSVSREKKESFPLTVTSAQKNPTAFYLCASSMTGQGVWYGYTFGSGTRLTVV.

V usage is TRBV7-9 and J usage is TRBJ2-1, with 12 positions matching TRBD2. The ends lost 2 bases at V and 0 bases at J; junction bases unmatched: 8. CDR1 SEHNR and CDR2 FQNEAQ come from the germline V gene (reference sequence). CDR3 length: 19 residues. The CDR3 protein is CASSLRGLAGGSSYNEQFF. For the CDR3, the DNA is TGTGCCAGCAGCTTACGGGGGCTAGCGGGAGGGAGCTCCTACAATGAGCAGTTCTTC.

In its sample, this clonotype was seen once. The chain joins TRBV10-2 to TRBJ2-7, with 10 bases identical to TRBD2. This CDR3 contains 15 residues. Trimming at V came to 5 bases and at J to 4 bases, leaving 8 bases not matched to a gene. The germline V gene has CDR1 WSHSY and CDR2 SAAADI. The CDR3 protein is CASSRTSGKGYEQYF. Here the CDR3 DNA reads TGCGCCAGCAGTAGAACTAGCGGGAAGGGTTACGAGCAGTACTTC.

This clonotype was seen only once. This chain joins TRBV11-3 and TRBJ2-1, with a weak D call TRBD2 (6 bases). The CDR3 covers 17 residues. Germline loops: CDR1 SGHNT, CDR2 YENEEA. Trimming left V 5 bases short and J 8 bases short, with 25 bases between. Here the CDR3 DNA reads TGTGCCAGCAGCCTGGACTCCAGCGGGTCCTTTGACTATGAGCAGTTCTTC. It is translated as CASSLDSSGSFDYEQFF.

The chain recombines TRBV7-9 with TRBJ1-1; 7 bases are a match to TRBD1. Looked up from germline, CDR1 is SEHNR and CDR2 is FQNEAQ (reference sequence). V lost 6 bases and J lost 0; bases outside the gene matches: 13. This CDR3 has 17 residues. The CDR3 here is CASRFYTGDYMNTEAFF. The CDR3 DNA is TGTGCCAGCAGGTTCTATACAGGGGACTATATGAACACTGAAGCTTTCTTT.

This clonotype has only one observation. The J gene is TRBJ2-7, the V gene TRBV5-4, with D possibly TRBD2 on 6 matching bases. This CDR3 contains 14 residues. V was cut by 0 bases and J by 2 bases, with 9 bases left in between. Germline CDR1 and CDR2: SGHNT and YYREEE (reference sequence). In DNA, the CDR3 is TGTGCCAGCAGCTTGGCGCGGGGAACCTACGAGCAGTACTTC. As protein: CASSLARGTYEQYF.

Only a few counts were recorded for this clonotype. The chain combines TRBV19 with TRBJ2-5; D unclear. V lost 6 bases, J lost 9 bases, and 17 bases lay in between. Germline V gene data show CDR1 as LNHDA and CDR2 as SQIVND (reference sequence). CDR3 length: 13 amino acids. CDR3 coding DNA: TGTGCCAGTAGCTTGGTGACTTTTAGGGCCCAGTACTTC. Translated, it gives CASSLVTFRAQYF.

The rearrangement links TRBV7-9 to TRBJ2-1; weak D call: TRBD2 (5 bases). Germline values: CDR1 SEHNR, CDR2 FQNEAQ (reference sequence). The CDR3 has 12 amino acids. V lost 3 bases to trimming and J lost 10 bases, with 10 bases between them. This CDR3 is CASSLTGNEQFF. The CDR3, as DNA: TGTGCCAGCAGCTTGACGGGAAACGAGCAGTTCTTC. Drawing the rest from reference TRBV7-9 and TRBJ2-1, the complete variable domain is DTGVSQNPRHKITKRGQNVTFRCDPISEHNRLYWYRQTLGQGPEFLTYFQNEAQLEKSRLLSDRFSAERPKGSFSTLEIQRTEQGDSAMYLCASSLTGNEQFFGPGTRLTVL.

The genes are TRBV7-2 and TRBJ2-1; 8 nucleotides align to TRBD2. CDR3 size: 16 residues. Germline V gene lookup returns CDR1 SGHTA and CDR2 FQGNSA. Trimming took 5 bases from V and 8 from J; bases not matched to a gene: 14. The CDR3 loop reads CASSVSGTPRLDEQFF. The CDR3 DNA sequence: TGTGCCAGCAGCGTTAGCGGGACTCCACGTTTGGATGAGCAGTTCTTC. Full variable domain (remainder filled in from reference TRBV7-2 and TRBJ2-1): GAGVSQSPSNKVTEKGKDVELRCDPISGHTALYWYRQSLGQGLEFLIYFQGNSAPDKSGLPSDRFSAERTGGSVSTLTIQRTQQEDSAVYLCASSVSGTPRLDEQFFGPGTRLTVL.

V and J are TRBV7-2 and TRBJ1-1; TRBD1 is a possible D gene (5 bases). Trimming cost V 4 bases and J 3 bases, with 21 bases left between them. In germline, CDR1 is SGHTA, CDR2 FQGNSA. The CDR3 covers 17 residues. The DNA for the CDR3 is TGTGCCAGCAGCTCATCCATGGGGGTCGGTTGGGACACTGAAGCTTTCTTT. Its protein is CASSSSMGVGWDTEAFF.

This clonotype was picked up a small number of times. The junction departs from germline at one end; a sequencing error may be responsible. The gene calls are TRBV24-1 and TRBJ1-2; 7 nucleotides agree with TRBD1. This CDR3 is 10 amino acids long. The germline V gene encodes CDR1 KGHDR and CDR2 SFDVKD. Here the CDR3 DNA reads TGTGCCACCAGTGATCGACAGGGCTCCTTC. Translation: CATSDRQGSF.

The gene calls are TRBV7-8 and TRBJ1-2, with TRBD1 identical over 9 bases. The CDR3 covers 15 residues. Germline-derived CDR1 and CDR2 are SGHVS and FQNEAQ. V shed 5 bases and J 4 bases; nucleotides not matched to a gene: 8. The DNA for the CDR3 is TGTGCCAGCAGCCGGGGACAGGGTGCGTTCTATGGCTACACCTTC. This translates into CASSRGQGAFYGYTF.

This clonotype was seen a single time. The chain couples TRBV9 to TRBJ1-2, with no clear D. V was shortened by 3 bases and J by 5 bases, with 14 bases between the two germline ends. Germline CDR1 SGDLS, CDR2 YYNGEE. This CDR3 region has 14 residues. DNA of the CDR3: TGTGCCAGCAGCGAGCGTATAGCGCCTTATGGCTACACCTTC. Amino acids: CASSERIAPYGYTF.

The V and J genes are TRBV5-4 and TRBJ2-7, with a possible D match to TRBD1 (6 bases). Trimming took 4 bases from V and 3 from J, leaving 11 bases between them. This CDR3 region has 13 residues. Germline V CDR1 and CDR2: SGHNT, YYREEE (reference sequence). The CDR3 loop reads CASSLGQRYEQYF. The CDR3 region has the DNA TGTGCCAGCAGCCTCGGACAGCGCTACGAGCAGTACTTC.

This clonotype was detected only a few times. The genes are TRBV12-3 or TRBV12-4 and TRBJ2-7; a possible D gene is TRBD2 (5 bases). The V end lost 4 bases, the J end lost 5 bases, and 21 bases lay between the germline ends. This CDR3 comprises 16 residues. In DNA form, the CDR3 reads TGTGCCAGCAGTTCCACCCGGACCCGGCTGCGGGACGAGCAGTACTTC. Its protein product is CASSSTRTRLRDEQYF.